A selection of T cell receptor beta chains follows, all from one sample in a study of blood T cell repertoires in COVID-19. TCRdb keeps only in-frame clones here, not all; method: immunoSEQ multiplex PCR. The sample consists of around 360,000 clones, roughly 87% of them appearing once. What was sequenced was PBMCs or T cells enriched from blood (not recorded which). Receptors originate from a woman in her thirties who had recovered from COVID-19. The CDR3 runs from the conserved cysteine through the conserved F or W. The D gene is left open where the match is weak. Where a row states a size, it is once, few, many or the class of an expanded clone; other rows omit it.

j_call | clone_size | d_call | v_call | cdr3_aa | cdr3_nt
TRBJ1-2 | . | TRBD1 | TRBV5-5 | CASSLGGGNYGYTF | TGTGCCAGCAGCTTGGGAGGGGGCAACTATGGCTACACCTTC
TRBJ1-6 | . | TRBD1 | TRBV5-1 | CASSLFSTGGSPLHF | TGCGCCAGCAGCTTGTTCTCGACAGGGGGCTCACCCCTCCACTTT
TRBJ1-1 | . | TRBD1 | TRBV6-5 | CASSSGQGSAFF | TGTGCCAGCAGTTCAGGACAGGGATCGGCTTTCTTT
TRBJ1-2 | . | . | TRBV11-2 | CASSFTANYGYTF | TGTGCCAGCAGCTTCACAGCTAACTATGGCTACACCTTC
TRBJ2-5 | . | TRBD2 | TRBV11-2 | CASSRGAQGGKWETQYF | TGTGCCAGCAGCCGAGGGGCGCAGGGAGGGAAATGGGAGACCCAGTACTTC
TRBJ2-7 | . | TRBD2 | TRBV5-8 | CASRWTSSSLEQYF | TGTGCCAGCAGATGGACTAGCTCCTCTCTGGAGCAGTACTTC
TRBJ1-1 | . | . | TRBV9 | CASSVLTPMNTEAFF | TGTGCCAGCAGCGTTCTAACCCCGATGAACACTGAAGCTTTCTTT
TRBJ2-1 | . | . | TRBV29-1 | CSAADSSYNEQFF | TGCAGCGCAGCAGACAGCTCCTACAATGAGCAGTTCTTC
TRBJ1-5 | . | . | TRBV6-5 | CASSFRNQPQHF | TGTGCCAGCAGTTTCAGAAATCAGCCCCAGCATTTT
TRBJ1-2 | few | . | TRBV3-1/TRBV3-2 | CASSQDRGYYGYTF | TGTGCCAGCAGCCAAGATCGGGGGTACTATGGCTACACCTTC
TRBJ1-5 | . | . | TRBV18 | CASSDGVDQPQHF | TGTGCCAGCTCCGACGGGGTTGATCAGCCCCAGCATTTT
TRBJ2-2 | . | . | TRBV5-5 | CASSLSNANTGELFF | TGTGCCAGCAGCCTCAGTAACGCGAACACCGGGGAGCTGTTTTTT
TRBJ1-4 | . | TRBD1 | TRBV2 | CASRGTGTGVEKLFF | TGTGCCAGCAGGGGAACCGGGACAGGGGTTGAAAAACTGTTTTTT
TRBJ2-7 | . | . | TRBV29-1 | CSVAGRVGSYEQYF | TGCAGCGTTGCGGGCAGGGTAGGGTCCTACGAGCAGTACTTC
TRBJ1-3 | . | . | TRBV21-1 | CASSKAGQGKTNTIYF | TGTGCCAGCAGCAAAGCGGGACAGGGGAAGACAAACACCATATATTTT
TRBJ1-1 | . | TRBD1 | TRBV19 | CASSIIGGSTEAFF | TGTGCCAGTAGTATAATAGGGGGCAGCACTGAAGCTTTCTTT
TRBJ2-7 | . | . | TRBV9 | CASSVGYSYEQYF | TGTGCCAGCAGCGTAGGCTATTCCTACGAGCAGTACTTC
TRBJ1-1 | . | TRBD1 | TRBV19 | CASSKGGTGEETEAFF | TGTGCCAGTTCAAAAGGCGGGACAGGGGAGGAGACTGAAGCTTTCTTT
TRBJ1-2 | . | TRBD1 | TRBV3-1/TRBV3-2 | CASRGPPGTGLYTF | TGTGCCAGCAGAGGCCCACCCGGGACAGGGCTCTACACCTTC
TRBJ1-2 | . | . | TRBV11-2 | CASSLGPVGYTF | TGTGCCAGCAGCTTAGGTCCGGTCGGCTACACCTTC